The rows below give T cell receptor beta chains drawn from one sample of a study of early T cells in non-severe SARS-CoV-2 infection. One entry per CDR3 protein, called by TCRdb with MiXCR from the 5' RACE reads. The data hold 65,000 to 95,000 distinct CDR3 sequences, with roughly 12% observed a single time. The sequencing here drew on whole blood, taken at baseline. These receptors were obtained from an adult who was a healthcare worker with PCR-confirmed SARS-CoV-2 infection or an uninfected control (not recorded which). The donor label of this sample is uncertain. Each CDR3 is given with its conserved first and last residue. The order of the fields is V gene, CDR3 length, clone size, J gene, D gene, CDR3 protein, CDR3 DNA. D genes are given only for firm matches. Clone size is not always given. Where it is, it says once, few, many or a class for expanded clones.

TRBV19,14,NA,TRBJ1-2,NA,CASSTRFGVYGYTF,TGTGCCAGTAGTACCCGTTTCGGTGTTTATGGCTACACCTTC
TRBV29-1,15,few,TRBJ2-4,TRBD2,CSFSAAGVAKNIQYF,TGCAGCTTCTCTGCGGCGGGAGTAGCCAAAAACATTCAGTACTTC
TRBV2,13,many,TRBJ2-1,NA,CASGPREYNEQFF,TGTGCCAGCGGTCCCCGGGAGTACAATGAGCAGTTCTTC
TRBV6-1,11,many,TRBJ1-2,NA,CASSEIYGYTF,TGTGCCAGCAGTGAAATCTATGGCTACACCTTC
TRBV11-2,15,few,TRBJ2-5,TRBD2,CASSLEWTSAETQYF,TGTGCCAGCAGCTTAGAGTGGACTAGCGCAGAGACCCAGTACTTC
TRBV3-1,12,many,TRBJ1-6,NA,CASSQVRTPLHF,TGTGCCAGCAGCCAAGTTCGAACACCCCTCCACTTT
TRBV9,13,NA,TRBJ2-2,NA,CASSSETPGELFF,TGTGCCAGCAGCTCGGAGACTCCCGGGGAGCTGTTTTTT
TRBV27,16,NA,TRBJ2-7,TRBD1,CASSLSLPGQGYEQYF,TGTGCCAGCAGCTTAAGCCTACCGGGACAGGGGTACGAGCAGTACTTC
TRBV5-4,14,NA,TRBJ1-4,TRBD1,CASSPDREVEKLFF,TGTGCCAGCAGCCCCGACAGGGAGGTTGAAAAACTGTTTTTT
TRBV20-1,11,NA,TRBJ1-1,NA,CSASDGRGAFF,TGCAGTGCCTCTGACGGGCGAGGAGCTTTCTTT
TRBV3-1,17,many,TRBJ2-2,NA,CASSQEVQLVDTGELFF,TGTGCCAGCAGCCAAGAAGTGCAGCTTGTGGACACCGGGGAGCTGTTTTTT
TRBV11-2,13,many,TRBJ2-5,NA,CASSYLRQETQYF,TGTGCCAGCAGCTACCTGAGGCAGGAGACCCAGTACTTC
TRBV20-1,12,few,TRBJ1-1,NA,CSATKSNTEAFF,TGCAGTGCTACCAAGTCGAACACTGAAGCTTTCTTT
TRBV6-5,14,few,TRBJ1-6,TRBD1,CASRGTGGNSPLHF,TGTGCCAGCAGGGGGACAGGGGGAAATTCACCCCTCCACTTT
TRBV4-1,15,many,TRBJ1-4,NA,CASRPVGRGKEKLFF,TGCGCCAGCAGACCGGTAGGCAGGGGCAAGGAAAAACTGTTTTTT
TRBV27,14,NA,TRBJ2-7,NA,CASSSPPGGDEQYF,TGTGCCAGCAGTTCTCCCCCCGGGGGCGACGAGCAGTACTTC
TRBV18,13,NA,TRBJ1-1,TRBD1,CASSPDLTGEAFF,TGTGCCAGCTCACCCGACCTGACAGGGGAAGCTTTCTTT
TRBV18,14,many,TRBJ1-1,NA,CASSPSGEDTEAFF,TGTGCCAGCTCACCCTCCGGGGAGGACACTGAAGCTTTCTTT
TRBV20-1,14,NA,TRBJ2-7,NA,CSARDLQGGGEQYF,TGCAGTGCTAGAGATCTACAGGGTGGTGGCGAGCAGTACTTC
TRBV7-8,14,NA,TRBJ1-1,NA,CASSPGRLNTEAFF,TGTGCCAGCAGTCCTGGACGGTTGAACACTGAAGCTTTCTTT
TRBV27,16,NA,TRBJ1-5,NA,CASSPADRNSNQPQHF,TGTGCCAGCAGTCCCGCAGACAGAAATAGCAATCAGCCCCAGCATTTT
TRBV11-2,11,few,TRBJ2-2,NA,CASSSSGELFF,TGTGCCAGCAGCTCATCCGGGGAGCTGTTTTTT
TRBV18,15,NA,TRBJ1-1,NA,CASSPLGDMNTEAFF,TGTGCCAGCTCACCTTTAGGGGACATGAACACTGAAGCTTTCTTT
TRBV5-1,15,NA,TRBJ2-3,NA,CASSLAVSFTDTQYF,TGCGCCAGCAGCTTGGCCGTGTCCTTCACAGATACGCAGTATTTT
TRBV7-2,14,NA,TRBJ2-7,TRBD1,CASSPDRYSYEQYF,TGTGCCAGCAGCCCGGACAGGTACTCCTACGAGCAGTACTTC
TRBV11-2,13,NA,TRBJ2-3,TRBD2,CASSPGGADTQYF,TGTGCCAGCAGCCCGGGAGGTGCTGATACGCAGTATTTT
TRBV2,15,NA,TRBJ2-3,TRBD2,CASSRRLADTDTQYF,TGTGCCAGCAGCCGACGACTAGCGGACACAGATACGCAGTATTTT
TRBV5-5,12,many,TRBJ2-3,NA,CASSPWLDTQYF,TGTGCCAGCAGCCCCTGGCTAGATACGCAGTATTTT
TRBV27,15,NA,TRBJ2-5,TRBD1,CASREQGAVFETQYF,TGTGCCAGCAGGGAACAGGGGGCAGTGTTTGAGACCCAGTACTTC
TRBV20-1,14,NA,TRBJ1-2,TRBD1,CSALRQGAGYGYTF,TGCAGTGCCCTGAGACAGGGGGCAGGGTATGGCTACACCTTC
TRBV20-1,13,NA,TRBJ2-7,NA,CSALGGDDYEQYF,TGCAGTGCTCTAGGGGGAGACGACTACGAGCAGTACTTC
TRBV18,12,few,TRBJ2-7,NA,CASSPLPYEQYF,TGTGCCAGCTCACCACTCCCCTACGAGCAGTACTTC
TRBV20-1,14,NA,TRBJ2-1,TRBD2,CSAISGGFYNEQFF,TGCAGTGCTATTAGCGGGGGGTTCTACAATGAGCAGTTCTTC
TRBV19,15,NA,TRBJ2-1,NA,CASKSTGPGANEQFF,TGTGCCAGCAAATCAACAGGGCCGGGCGCGAATGAGCAGTTCTTC
TRBV10-3,15,few,TRBJ2-3,TRBD2,CAISGSSGESDTQYF,TGTGCCATCAGTGGGTCTAGCGGGGAGTCAGATACGCAGTATTTT
TRBV12-3/TRBV12-4,16,NA,TRBJ1-2,NA,CASSFYGGRSTYGYTF,TGTGCCAGCAGCTTCTATGGGGGGCGATCGACTTATGGCTACACCTTC
TRBV6-6,14,NA,TRBJ2-5,NA,CASSLSRAQETQYF,TGTGCCAGCAGCCTCAGTCGGGCACAAGAGACCCAGTACTTC
TRBV7-9,14,few,TRBJ2-7,TRBD1,CASRRQGVDYEQYF,TGTGCCAGCAGACGACAGGGCGTGGACTACGAGCAGTACTTC
TRBV7-3,13,few,TRBJ1-2,NA,CASSFGDGYGYTF,TGTGCCAGCAGCTTCGGGGACGGCTATGGCTACACCTTC
TRBV24-1,14,NA,TRBJ2-6,NA,CATSDTSVANVLTF,TGTGCCACCAGTGATACGTCTGTGGCCAACGTCCTGACTTTC